The rows below give T cell receptor beta chains drawn from one sample of a study of immune evolution from preneoplasia to lung adenocarcinoma. Clones were read by immunoSEQ multiplex PCR, and TCRdb kept only the in-frame ones, dropping some. The profile covers over 5,500 clones, with approximately 88% appearing a single time and over 3% taken by the ten largest. Sequenced input: FFPE lung adenocarcinoma in situ tissue. The source of these receptors is a donor of 70 years or more with lung adenocarcinoma. The CDR3 runs from the conserved cysteine through the conserved F or W. The order of the fields is CDR3 DNA, CDR3 protein, J gene, clone size, D gene, V gene. The D gene is left open where the match is weak. Some rows have no size entry. The others give once, few or many, or a class for an expanded clone.

CDR3 DNA: TGCGCCAGCAGCTTGGTCGCACTCCTGAATGAGCAGTTCTTC
CDR3 protein: CASSLVALLNEQFF
J gene: TRBJ2-1
clone size: once
D gene: -
V gene: TRBV5-1

CDR3 DNA: TGTGCCAGCTCACTCAGGGCTAGCGGGATGGAAGATACGCAGTATTTT
CDR3 protein: CASSLRASGMEDTQYF
J gene: TRBJ2-3
clone size: -
D gene: TRBD2
V gene: TRBV18

CDR3 DNA: TGTGCCAGCAGCTTGCCTGGACTAGCGGGAGGCGACGAGCAGTACTTC
CDR3 protein: CASSLPGLAGGDEQYF
J gene: TRBJ2-7
clone size: few
D gene: TRBD2
V gene: TRBV5-4

CDR3 DNA: TGTGCCATCAGTGAGTCGACGGGGGGGTCTTTTCGCTACGAGCAGTACTTC
CDR3 protein: CAISESTGGSFRYEQYF
J gene: TRBJ2-7
clone size: -
D gene: TRBD2
V gene: TRBV10-3

CDR3 DNA: TGTGCCAGCAAGAGAGGACAAAATAGCAATCAGCCCCAGCATTTT
CDR3 protein: CASKRGQNSNQPQHF
J gene: TRBJ1-5
clone size: -
D gene: -
V gene: TRBV6-1

CDR3 DNA: TGTGCCAGCAGCGCGACAGGGGGAAGGTTCACAGATACGCAGTATTTT
CDR3 protein: CASSATGGRFTDTQYF
J gene: TRBJ2-3
clone size: -
D gene: TRBD1
V gene: TRBV9

CDR3 DNA: TGTGCCAGTAGTGCACAGGGGGCGGGTAGAAGGAACTATGGCTACACCTTC
CDR3 protein: CASSAQGAGRRNYGYTF
J gene: TRBJ1-2
clone size: -
D gene: TRBD1
V gene: TRBV19

CDR3 DNA: TGTGCCAGCAGCCGCCGGGGGGCCCCTGGGGCCAACGTCCTGACTTTC
CDR3 protein: CASSRRGAPGANVLTF
J gene: TRBJ2-6
clone size: -
D gene: -
V gene: TRBV7-8

CDR3 DNA: TGTGCCAGCAGCTTAACTAGCGAACCAGATACGCAGTATTTT
CDR3 protein: CASSLTSEPDTQYF
J gene: TRBJ2-3
clone size: -
D gene: TRBD2
V gene: TRBV11-2

CDR3 DNA: TGCGCCAGCAGCTTGGAAGGCCAGAACACTGAAGCTTTCTTT
CDR3 protein: CASSLEGQNTEAFF
J gene: TRBJ1-1
clone size: -
D gene: -
V gene: TRBV5-1

CDR3 DNA: TGTGCCAGCAGTTTATTCGGCAGGCTGAGCTCCTACGAGCAGTACTTC
CDR3 protein: CASSLFGRLSSYEQYF
J gene: TRBJ2-7
clone size: -
D gene: -
V gene: TRBV28

CDR3 DNA: TGTGCCAGTAGTATAGGCCCTAGCTACGAGCAGTACTTC
CDR3 protein: CASSIGPSYEQYF
J gene: TRBJ2-7
clone size: -
D gene: -
V gene: TRBV19

CDR3 DNA: TGTGCCAGCAGTGTCCGGGACGGAGCCTACGAGCAGTACTTC
CDR3 protein: CASSVRDGAYEQYF
J gene: TRBJ2-7
clone size: -
D gene: -
V gene: TRBV6-1

CDR3 DNA: TGTGCCAGCAGTCCAAGGACTAGCGTCTCCTACGAGCAGTACTTC
CDR3 protein: CASSPRTSVSYEQYF
J gene: TRBJ2-7
clone size: -
D gene: TRBD2
V gene: TRBV27

CDR3 DNA: TGCGCCAGCAGCTTGGCCTCCTTCCAAGAGACCCAGTACTTC
CDR3 protein: CASSLASFQETQYF
J gene: TRBJ2-5
clone size: -
D gene: -
V gene: TRBV5-1

CDR3 DNA: TGTGCCAGCAGTCCGGACGGCGGGGAGCTGTTTTTT
CDR3 protein: CASSPDGGELFF
J gene: TRBJ2-2
clone size: -
D gene: -
V gene: TRBV6-5

CDR3 DNA: TGTGCCAGCAGGTTAGATAGCAATCAGCCCCAGCATTTT
CDR3 protein: CASRLDSNQPQHF
J gene: TRBJ1-5
clone size: -
D gene: -
V gene: TRBV6-5

CDR3 DNA: TGTGCCAGTAAGGATTGGGGGACGAACACTGAAGCTTTCTTT
CDR3 protein: CASKDWGTNTEAFF
J gene: TRBJ1-1
clone size: -
D gene: -
V gene: TRBV19